This TCR beta chain was sequenced for a study of cytomegalovirus exposure and HLA in healthy donors (dated by TCRdb to the late 2010s). Turning to the overall study: An earlier analysis of several hundred of the donors reported about 280 Gb of sequence data and around 110 million unique TCR beta sequences obtained from roughly 170 million T cells. A later genetic analysis took genome-wide SNP genotypes for about 60% of the roughly 670 donors and used that subset as a discovery cohort. Roughly five DR-DQ haplotypes were handled as single units for association and clustering, since linkage in the cohort was strong. To decide whether each TCR beta V gene segment behaved as functional or pseudogenic, an earlier analysis of some 600 of the donors relied on high-throughput TCR beta sequencing. Along with the roughly 700-subject first cohort, a separate validation cohort of over a hundred different subjects was used. Every discovery cohort repertoire had been produced on one sequencing platform. Rather than drawing on any new phenotypic data, the later analysis identified candidate immune exposures from TCR beta sequences and the way those sequences occurred across donors. A later analysis re-analyzed previously published TCR beta repertoires from 666 donors and added high-resolution HLA genotyping to study TCR occurrence patterns. Among 398 genotyped donors of the cohort, an average of approximately 230,000 unique TCR beta nucleotide sequences were sequenced per donor, around 20% of them non-productive. An early release covering around 630 HLA-typed donors comprised approximately 300 gigabases of sequencing data and 65 million to 100 million unique TCR sequences. Typing coverage varied by locus: roughly 620-640 donors for A, B, C, DRB1 and DQB1; approximately 500 for DQA1; over 600 for DPA1; more than 450 for DPB1. High-throughput TCR immunosequencing, statistical association of individual TCRs with disease status, and machine learning were combined to predict cytomegalovirus infection status. Donor age, sex, ethnicity and CMV serostatus were compiled together with the repertoire data. The aim of the study was to test whether cataloging public T cell receptors could identify signatures of past pathogen exposure. The T cell repertoires of around 670 subjects were profiled by immunosequencing and related to cytomegalovirus serostatus. HLA typing included class I and class II loci at four-digit resolution. Among the 398 genotyped donors, approximately 77% belonged to the genetic ancestry cluster associated with self-reported Caucasian donors.

Library construction relied on the immunoSEQ multiplex PCR assay. For the multiplex PCR, a mixture combining 60 forward primers for TCR Vbeta segments and 13 reverse primers for TCR Jbeta segments was used. The CDR3 region of rearranged TCR beta genes was amplified from genomic DNA with a multiplex PCR assay. Amplified TCR beta libraries were sequenced as 87-base-pair reads on the Illumina HiSeq System. From the authors' description of their analysis: A later analysis counted about 82 million unique TCR beta chains across the 666 repertoires, and 10 million to 12 million of these chains were shared by at least two donors. A nearest-neighbor algorithm error-corrected the raw reads and collapsed the reads into unique sequences, merging closely related sequences to remove PCR and sequencing errors. V, D and J gene segments were assigned by aligning CDR3 sequences to IMGT reference sequences. For a sequence to be retained, a match of at least six nucleotides to both a V gene segment and a J gene segment was required. A rearrangement counted as productive if the CDR3 had no stop codons and remained in frame with V and J, and every other rearrangement counted as non-productive. Following IMGT convention, CDR3 was defined as the stretch from the second conserved V-encoded cysteine to the conserved J-encoded phenylalanine. The earlier analysis of 500 to 750 of the donors excluded any sequence lacking an unambiguous match to a single V gene segment. In an earlier analysis of several hundred of the donors, V segments were called functional above 56.7% productive rearrangements and were called segregating when the between-donor standard deviation exceeded 5%. A statistical classification framework was developed to diagnose cytomegalovirus status using the catalog of TCR beta chain sequences. A later analysis assigned V and J genes by comparing TCR nucleotide sequences with IMGT/GENE-DB human TR gene sequences. In a later analysis, CDR3 sequences and most-parsimonious VDJ recombination scenarios were assigned using the TCRdist pipeline. In a later analysis, each TCR beta chain was defined by its CDR3 amino acid sequence together with its V-gene family, and reads lacking a unique V-gene family were excluded. To address suspected cross-contamination and a sequencing artifact, a later analysis removed 592 highly shared, low-generation-probability nucleotide sequences. A later analysis calculated a clonal expansion index for each public chain from normalized within-repertoire ranks of inferred template counts. In a later analysis, generation probabilities were computed with a VDJ recombination model fitted to out-of-frame rearrangements, and the resulting probabilities were checked against IGoR. In a later analysis, hypergeometric tests were used to score TCR-TCR, TCR-HLA and TCR-CMV co-occurrence, with a repertoire-size bias correction applied to TCR pairs. False discovery rates were estimated in a later analysis by permuting HLA or CMV assignments 20 times. A later analysis grouped co-occurring TCRs with DBSCAN, adding TCRdist sequence similarity when clustering within HLA-allele-positive subsets. For co-occurrence clustering, repertoires with fewer than 30,000 or more than 120,000 public chains were excluded, along with four to six repertoires with anomalous nucleotide sharing. Held by TCRdb, this immuneACCESS table contains in-frame sequences only and omits some clones. Under half of the omission traces to an unresolved V gene where checked; the cause of the rest is unknown. V, J and clone size were drawn from that table, and D and trimming were deduced from the DNA. This sample's records show about 140,000 clones. The leading ten clones occupy roughly 2.6% of the sample.

Concerning this clone itself: This receptor's antigen is unknown.

The cohort comprised 550 to 700 healthy bone marrow donors. Cohort members were all nominally healthy when sampled, although unrecorded immune exposures were likely present. The donor tested CMV seronegative and was one of the 352 seronegative cohort members. A peripheral blood sample was provided by each donor, and peripheral blood mononuclear cells were used for TCR beta sequencing. The Qiagen DNeasy Blood Extraction Kit was used to extract genomic DNA from the blood cell samples. What the research found in general, with its limitations: A few of the identified cytomegalovirus-associated TCR beta chains were confirmed in vitro to be specific for cytomegalovirus antigens. A group of highly shared sequence variants was considered likely to be a technical artifact of the sequencing pipeline. Because HLA typing was unavailable for some donors at each locus, only the typed subset was used in association tests. A later analysis found that TCR association rates varied across HLA loci, with DRB1 alleles showing the most associated TCRs and HLA-C alleles the fewest. The only immune exposure information available for the cohort was CMV serostatus. A later analysis found that HLA-associated TCR beta chains were more clonally expanded and had lower generation probabilities than equally common non-associated chains. A further reported finding was that TCR beta sequences accurately predicted the HLA-A and HLA-B alleles for most subjects in the first cohort. V-gene and J-gene trimming of TCR beta chains was associated with a missense DCLRE1C variant in a later genetic analysis, and the association was replicated in an independent cohort. A later analysis associated 15,000 or so TCR beta sequences with specific HLA alleles at a false discovery rate of 0.05. Strong co-occurrence of HLA alleles, especially DR and DQ, made assigning TCR associations to individual alleles difficult. Correlated functional status among segregating V segments might be attributable to linkage disequilibrium, but an unknown experimental factor could not be ruled out. Compared with the roughly 710-donor mean, donors in an Asian-associated ancestry cluster had fewer N-insertions in productive TCRs, according to a later genetic analysis. Several of the top co-occurrence clusters appeared to be linked to parvovirus B19, influenza, CMV and Epstein-Barr virus, according to a later analysis. Most TCR sequences were observed very rarely across donors, whereas some public TCRs were present in many individuals. This cohort had only TCR beta chains sequenced, and the lack of alpha or paired-chain data limited which features could be detected. The classifier was reported to diagnose cytomegalovirus status with high specificity and sensitivity in both the original and validation cohorts. Roughly uniform sequencing depth across donors was assumed in presence/absence analyses, although this assumption may not hold. Most CMV-associated TCR beta chains appeared to be HLA-restricted in a later analysis, and the HLA associations seemed to be driven largely by CMV exposure. In an earlier analysis of under 600 of the donors, most TCR beta V segments were observed in productive rearrangements about 87% or about 30% of the time, broadly matching IMGT annotations. The study listed 164 TCR beta chains as associated with cytomegalovirus. The authors suggested that the approach could potentially be extended to other disease states and immunological phenotypes. Because counts were too low, around 17 rarely observed V segments, including chromosome 9 orphons, were left out of the earlier analysis of 500 to 650 of the donors.

The sequence derives from a man aged 40-49 years in good health and CMV-seronegative. Sequencing used PBMCs.

The CDR3 corresponds to CASSRTGVGNTIYF. In nucleotide form, the sequence is TGTGCCAGCAGCCGGACAGGGGTCGGAAACACCATATATTTT. This sequence uses TRBV5-6 and TRBJ1-3; a stretch of 9 junction bases matches TRBD1. The germline V gene gives CDR1 as SGHDT and CDR2 as YYEEEE. The cysteine opens and the phenylalanine closes a CDR3 of 14 amino acids. Left in the record is the CDR3 DNA by itself, 42 bases read in frame from the first base. Trimming takes 4 bases off V and 4 bases off J; junction bases not matched to a gene: 3.